Listed here is a single T cell receptor (beta chain). The target antigen is unknown. The CDR3 runs to 17 residues. V lost 6 bases, J lost 8 bases, and 13 bases stayed unmatched. The germline gives CDR1 DFQATT, CDR2 SNEGSKA (reference sequence). The entry originates in a study of identical twins. TCRdb analysed the 5' RACE reads with MiXCR anew, one entry per CDR3 protein. The sample carries a few hundred thousand distinct CDR3 sequences, just under 10% recorded once. Notes on the study in general: It was out-of-frame TCR alpha sharing in monozygotic twins that models underestimated.

This sample also belongs to another study, concerning yellow fever vaccine responses in identical twins.

The V call is TRBV20-1, the J call TRBJ2-4; 16 positions match TRBD2. The clonotype comes from a woman under 30 in good health. Material: PBMCs. The CDR3 region is CSAGVIKGLAGGDIQYF. As DNA, the CDR3 is TGCAGTGCAGGCGTTATAAAGGGACTAGCGGGAGGGGACATTCAGTACTTC.